The clone carrying this T cell receptor beta chain was seen ten or more times. The antigen is not known. Via MiXCR, TCRdb re-called the 5' RACE reads, giving one row per CDR3 protein. The sample consists of fewer than 250,000 distinct CDR3 sequences, 8% to 11% of them appearing once. This specimen comes from a study of CD8 T cells in ankylosing spondylitis. The germline V gene encodes CDR1 GTSNPN and CDR2 SVGIG (reference sequence). CDR3 length: 14 amino acids. V shed 4 bases, J shed 3 bases, and the junction held 3 bases outside the gene matches. Study conclusions and caveats: Seemingly characteristic of ankylosing spondylitis blood was a TCR beta motif consisting of fewer than 10 highly homologous variants.

This sequence was found in a male donor with ankylosing spondylitis or in good health (not recorded which). The chain couples TRBV30 to TRBJ1-4, with 9 bases fitting TRBD1. Sequenced input: blood, either unsorted or a sorted T cell fraction (not recorded which). The CDR3 sequence is CAWNRQGANEKLFF. Written as DNA, the CDR3 is TGTGCCTGGAACCGACAGGGGGCTAATGAAAAACTGTTTTTT.